Below, 2 T cell receptor beta chains from the same sample are listed, as sequenced in a study of blood T cell repertoires in COVID-19. TCRdb keeps only in-frame clones here, not all; method: immunoSEQ multiplex PCR. The data show some 150,000 clones, with roughly 88% seen just once and 1.5% held by the top ten. The sample taken for sequencing was peripheral blood. These TCRs come from a woman in her fifties or sixties with acute or convalescent COVID-19.

This clone was picked up one time. This sequence joins TRBV11-2 and TRBJ2-2; TRBD2 matches 7 bases. J gave up 7 bases and V 5 bases, and 13 bases lay outside the gene matches. This CDR3 comprises 16 residues. Germline CDR1 and CDR2: SGHAT and FQNNGV. CDR3 loop: CASSAPFKGRGGELFF. CDR3 DNA sequence: TGTGCCAGCAGCGCACCCTTTAAGGGGAGGGGCGGGGAGCTGTTTTTT.

This chain links TRBV19 with TRBJ2-1, with TRBD2 as a possible D gene (6 bases). This CDR3 comprises 14 residues. V lost 3 bases to trimming and J lost 12 bases, with 18 bases between them. Per germline, CDR1 LNHDA and CDR2 SQIVND (reference sequence). The DNA for the CDR3 is TGTGCCAGTAGTATCCGGGACGCCTGGCGGGGGCAGTTCTTC. Amino acids: CASSIRDAWRGQFF.